The clone carrying this TCR beta chain has just a few counts. Its antigen is not known. Constant-region reverse primers amplified full-length variable regions, followed by semi-nested Nested Universal Primer A PCR. TCRdb redid the calling of the 5' RACE reads with MiXCR, one entry per CDR3 protein. The table has 55,000 to 70,000 distinct CDR3 sequences, roughly 28% seen once; the top ten hold 3% to 3.5%. V dropped 5 bases and J dropped 11; count of bases not matched to a gene: 7. The CDR3 consists of 12 residues. The V gene's germline CDR1 is SGHTA and CDR2 FQGNSA. General study findings and limits: Tumor memory CD4+ T cell TCR gene usage clustered with blood and lymph node memory CD4+ cells and lymph node naive CD4+ cells.

The sample taken for sequencing was tumor-infiltrating memory CD4+ T cells sorted from the breast tumor. Regarding subset: memory CD4+ T cells, CD4+CD45RO+CD25-. The origin of this receptor is a female donor with breast cancer. J is TRBJ2-3 and V is TRBV7-2, with 7 bases identical to TRBD1. CDR3 nucleotide sequence: TGTGCCAGCAGCCACGCAGGGACAGAGCAGTATTTT. Translating gives CASSHAGTEQYF.